This TCR beta chain is drawn from a study of shared clonotypes between healthy human individuals. Overall study: A couple of women and three men aged 18 to 49 served as donors.

V was pared by 0 bases and J by 10 bases, with 15 bases between. Germline CDR1 is MGHRA and CDR2 is YSYEKL. The CDR3 is 15 amino acids. Deep was the level at which the assay was run. Libraries were prepared by immunoSEQ multiplex PCR; TCRdb keeps only in-frame clonotypes and omits some of them. The table lists about 2.3 million clones, approximately 95% of them singletons, with 0.39% in the top ten. The sequence was obtained from a man aged 18-30 years in good health. Some clones in this sample may be carry-over from other donors' samples. The chain is built from TRBV4-1 and TRBJ1-4, with D possibly TRBD1 on 5 matching bases. Sequenced: naive CD4+ T cells from PBMCs. This sample's subset: CD45RA+ positively selected. This CDR3 reads CASSQEPGQGGKLFF. For the CDR3, the DNA is TGCGCCAGCAGCCAAGAGCCAGGGCAGGGTGGAAAACTGTTTTTT.